This T cell receptor (delta chain) was recorded in a study of γδ T cells in repeated Plasmodium falciparum infection. About the research overall: Timepoints: baseline, immediately before selected infections, and 21 days after every infection.

Germline CDR1 reads TSWWSYY; CDR2 reads QGS. The CDR3 consists of 17 residues. Vgamma9/Vdelta2+ and Vdelta2-negative gammadelta T cells were flow-sorted from PBMC for bulk sequencing. With CATT, TCRdb re-called clones from the multiplex PCR reads. Among 45,000 to 50,000 delta-chain clones, less than 2% were seen once, and the ten largest hold approximately 8.6%. Note on this clone: This likely stems from a read error, as it lies one base from a far larger clone. This sample also contains other DNA sequences that code for the same CDR3.

The chain uses TRDV1 and TRDJ1; 10 bases fit TRDD3. The sequence was collected from a pool of human donors (malaria-infected and uninfected, not separated). The source material was gamma-delta T cells from blood. The DNA of the CDR3 is TGTGCTCTTGGGGAAGCTGTGTACTGGGGGATGGCCGACAAACTCATCTTT. Translation gives CALGEAVYWGMADKLIF.